This entry features one TCR beta chain sequence. Clones were sequenced by immunoSEQ multiplex PCR, and TCRdb holds only the in-frame ones, with some missing. The data hold 150,000 to 200,000 clones, with 80% to 90% observed a single time. Germline CDR1 and CDR2: LNHDA and SQIVND (reference sequence). This CDR3 region has 14 residues. V gave up 5 bases and J gave up 3 bases, with 14 bases separating them. This sample was included in a study of blood T cell repertoires in COVID-19. Study summary: Material from acute and convalescent COVID-19 was sourced from the United States, Italy and Spain. Sources were T cells, B-cell-depleted T cells, or PBMCs; the material itself was cDNA or gDNA.

This TCR was recovered from a human donor in a cohort sampled during active COVID-19. The sample consisted of peripheral blood. The chain has TRBV19 and TRBJ2-7, with a possible D match to TRBD1 (6 bases). The CDR3 region has the DNA TGTGCCAGTAGTGGGTTCAGGGGCAGCTACGAGCAGTACTTC. It encodes CASSGFRGSYEQYF.